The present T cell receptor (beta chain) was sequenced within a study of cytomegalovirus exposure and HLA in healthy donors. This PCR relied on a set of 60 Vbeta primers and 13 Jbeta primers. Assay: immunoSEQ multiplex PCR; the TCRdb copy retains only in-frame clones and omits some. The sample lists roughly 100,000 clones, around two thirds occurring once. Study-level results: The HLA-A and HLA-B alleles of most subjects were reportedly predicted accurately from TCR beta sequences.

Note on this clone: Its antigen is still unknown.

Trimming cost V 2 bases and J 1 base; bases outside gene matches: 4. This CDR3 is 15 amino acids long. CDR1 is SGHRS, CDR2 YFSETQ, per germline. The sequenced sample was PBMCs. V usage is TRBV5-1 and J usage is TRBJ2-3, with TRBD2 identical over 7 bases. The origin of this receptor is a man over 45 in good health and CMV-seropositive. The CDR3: CASSFWGGRTDTQYF. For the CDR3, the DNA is TGCGCCAGCAGCTTCTGGGGGGGTCGCACAGATACGCAGTATTTT.